In its sample, the clone carrying this T cell receptor beta chain was seen many times. Its specificity is unknown. From the 5' RACE reads, TCRdb called clonotypes with MiXCR, one entry per CDR3 protein. The data show fewer than 650,000 distinct CDR3 sequences, roughly 12% seen once. Germline assignment: CDR1 DFQATT and CDR2 SNEGSKA (reference sequence). The CDR3 sequence is 12 residues long. Trimming took 4 bases from V and 9 from J, leaving 13 bases between them. This sample was taken from a study of CD8 T cells in ankylosing spondylitis. Study results and limitations: For ankylosing spondylitis blood, a TCR beta motif of eight or nine highly homologous variants appeared characteristic.

Specimen: blood, either unsorted or a sorted T cell fraction (not recorded which). This rearrangement joins TRBV20-1 to TRBJ2-1; D is possibly TRBD2 (5 bases). The source of this sequence is a male donor with ankylosing spondylitis. The CDR3 here is CSANLEEGEQFF. In DNA, the CDR3 is TGCAGTGCTAACCTGGAAGAGGGTGAGCAGTTCTTC.